One T cell receptor (beta chain) is described in this entry. CDR1 and CDR2 from the germline V gene are MGHRA and YSYEKL. The J segment lost 4 bases and the V segment lost 0 bases, leaving 7 bases of the junction unmatched. The CDR3 loop spans 16 amino acids. These data belong to a study of T cell responses to AZD1222 COVID-19 vaccine. Second doses at about 4 or about 12 weeks were pooled. Libraries were prepared by immunoSEQ multiplex PCR; TCRdb keeps only in-frame clonotypes and omits some of them. The profile shows over 130,000 clones, 80% to 95% of them singletons. The chain uses TRBV4-1 and TRBJ2-7; the match to TRBD2 covers 9 bases. This receptor was identified in an adult who received the AZD1222 COVID-19 vaccine. The sample here was peripheral blood, taken 28 days after the second AZD1222 dose. The DNA for the CDR3 is TGCGCCAGCAGCCAAGAGATAGCGGGAGTAGTGTACGAGCAGTACTTC. It specifies CASSQEIAGVVYEQYF.